The TCR beta chain under discussion was sequenced for a study of blood T cells in healthy people across ages. Per germline, CDR1 SQVTM and CDR2 ANQGSEA. Trimming shortened V by 0 bases and J by 3 bases, and 13 bases separated the two germline ends. This CDR3 has 15 amino acids. Sample-barcoded 5' priming and a J-beta primer mix drove a second PCR of about 6 to 12 cycles. Template switching added a 12-random-nucleotide identifier to every cDNA molecule. TCRdb reprocessed the 5' RACE reads via MiXCR and lists one record per CDR3 protein. The data contain about 2 million distinct CDR3 sequences, about 50% of them seen just once; the ten biggest clones take up 2% to 2.5%.

The sample taken for sequencing was blood. This sequence joins TRBV29-1 and TRBJ2-3; D may be TRBD1 (5 bases). This receptor was taken from a woman aged 40-49 years in good health. CDR3 region: CSVEDIRAVTDTQYF. CDR3 coding DNA: TGCAGCGTTGAAGATATCAGGGCGGTTACAGATACGCAGTATTTT.